These 7 T cell receptor beta chains were sequenced from one sample in a study of blood T cell repertoires in COVID-19. Some clones are missing from TCRdb's copy, which holds only in-frame ones; the method was immunoSEQ multiplex PCR. The repertoire holds fewer than 300,000 clones, with over 75% as singletons. The sequenced material came from PBMCs or T cells enriched from blood (not recorded which). The source is a man aged 18 to 29 who had recovered from COVID-19.

The rearrangement links TRBV21-1 to TRBJ1-1; the table assigns TRBD1, which was not confirmed against the DNA. TRBV21-1 is described as a pseudogene. The CDR3 contains 14 residues. CDR3 protein: CARATRTVNTEAFF. In DNA form, the CDR3 reads TGTGCCAGGGCTACCCGGACAGTGAACACTGAAGCTTTCTTT.

The CDR3 reads CASSEQDSNQPQHF. For the CDR3, the DNA is TGTGCCAGCTCAGAACAGGATAGCAATCAGCCCCAGCATTTT. The rearrangement joins TRBV18 to TRBJ1-5, with a tentative D call TRBD1 (5 bases). Trimming removed 5 bases at V and 0 bases at J, with 8 bases between. CDR1 and CDR2 (germline): KGHSH, LQKENI. This CDR3 is 14 amino acids long.

This chain joins TRBV30 and TRBJ1-2; TRBD1 matches 7 bases. The CDR3 loop spans 13 amino acids. Germline-derived CDR1 and CDR2 are GTSNPN and SVGIG (reference sequence). The V segment lost 3 bases and the J segment 5 bases; nucleotides outside the gene matches: 6. CDR3 nucleotide sequence: TGTGCCTGGAGAGCCGGGACAGTATATGGCTACACCTTC. This gives the protein CAWRAGTVYGYTF.

The chain couples TRBV7-9 to TRBJ1-3, with no clear D. CDR1 is SEHNR, CDR2 FQNEAQ, per germline (reference sequence). This CDR3 is 16 amino acids long. Trimming removed 8 bases at V and 4 bases at J, with 21 bases between. As DNA, the CDR3 is TGTGCCAGCGGTACCTCTGGGGTCCAGCGGGGAAACACCATATATTTT. Translated: CASGTSGVQRGNTIYF.

This clone was seen only once. This chain links TRBV19 with TRBJ2-1, with a weak D call TRBD1 (7 bases). Trimming took off 5 bases at V and 7 bases at J, with 15 bases between the two ends. CDR1 and CDR2 from the germline V gene are LNHDA and SQIVND (reference sequence). CDR3 length equals 14 residues. The CDR3 is CASSPGGLGNEQFF. The CDR3 DNA follows: TGTGCCAGTAGTCCAGGGGGGTTGGGTAATGAGCAGTTCTTC.

The chain carries TRBV28 and TRBJ1-5; 10 nucleotides agree with TRBD1. The CDR3 is 16 residues long. The germline gives CDR1 MDHEN, CDR2 SYDVKM. Unmatched junction bases numbered 8, after V lost 6 bases and J lost 3 bases. CDR3 nucleotides: TGTGCCAGCAGCAGCCGGGACAGGGGAGACAATCAGCCCCAGCATTTT. As protein: CASSSRDRGDNQPQHF.

This clone was counted once. V and J are TRBV29-1 and TRBJ2-5, with D uncertain. Germline V CDR1 and CDR2: SQVTM, ANQGSEA. CDR3 size: 11 residues. The ends were cut back, 6 bases at V and 2 bases at J, with 7 bases in the middle. The CDR3 loop reads CSVSEQETQYF. Written as DNA, the CDR3 is TGCAGCGTCTCTGAGCAAGAGACCCAGTACTTC.